The 9 T cell receptor beta chains presented below share a single source sample, sequenced in a study of cytomegalovirus exposure and HLA in healthy donors. Vbeta (60) and Jbeta (13) primers were used in the PCR. Profiling relied on immunoSEQ multiplex PCR, and the TCRdb table lists in-frame clones only, not all of them. The data contain roughly 180,000 clones, more than 70% of them singletons. The sample taken for sequencing was PBMCs. Source of these receptors: a boy aged 5-17 years in good health and CMV-seronegative.

The genes are TRBV9 and TRBJ2-3, with 8 bases lining up with TRBD2. The CDR3 has 15 amino acids. J lost 4 bases, V lost 3 bases, and 7 bases had no gene match. CDR1 is SGDLS and CDR2 is YYNGEE in the germline V gene. CDR3 nucleotide sequence: TGTGCCAGCAGCGCAAGCGGGAGTTGGGCAGATACGCAGTATTTT. Its protein is CASSASGSWADTQYF.

J is TRBJ2-7 and V is TRBV5-4; TRBD1 agrees at 7 bases. The germline gives CDR1 SGHNT, CDR2 YYREEE (reference sequence). V shed 0 bases, J shed 5 bases, and the junction held 11 bases outside the gene matches. The CDR3 consists of 16 residues. This CDR3 reads CASSLARGTRGHEQYF. The CDR3 DNA is TGTGCCAGCAGCTTGGCCAGGGGGACACGGGGTCACGAGCAGTACTTC.

The chain couples TRBV6-1 to TRBJ1-2; D is unresolved. The CDR3 runs to 13 residues. The germline V gene encodes CDR1 MNHNS and CDR2 SASEGT. V lost 10 bases and J lost 8, with 20 bases in between. CDR3 sequence (DNA): TGTGCCACTCAAGGAGGGTACGCGGTAGGCTACACCTTC. It codes for CATQGGYAVGYTF.

This clone was found once. This sequence joins TRBV19 and TRBJ2-5, with TRBD2 matching 12 bases. CDR1 is LNHDA, CDR2 SQIVND, per germline (reference sequence). V shed 1 base, J shed 5 bases, and the junction held 8 bases outside the gene matches. The CDR3 loop spans 17 amino acids. This chain's CDR3 is CASSIGRLAGDGETQYF. The CDR3 coding sequence is TGTGCCAGTAGTATAGGGAGACTAGCGGGAGATGGGGAGACCCAGTACTTC.

In regard to this clone: The junction departs from the called germline gene at one end, perhaps through a read error. This chain connects TRBV6-5 to TRBJ2-3, with 7 positions matching TRBD2. The germline V gene has CDR1 MNHEY and CDR2 SVGAGI. This CDR3 is 14 amino acids long. The CDR3 sequence is CACRRGGTTDTQYF. CDR3 coding DNA: TGTGCCTGCAGACGCGGGGGAACAACAGATACGCAGTATTTT.

V is TRBV6-5 and J is TRBJ2-1, with 14 bases matching TRBD2. The CDR3 spans 15 residues. Germline-derived CDR1 and CDR2 are MNHEY and SVGAGI. Losses at the gene ends were 6 bases for V and 15 bases for J; bases not matched to a gene: 13. For the CDR3, the DNA is TGTGCCAGCAGCACCGGGACTAGCGGGGGCAAATGGCTGTTCTTC. As protein: CASSTGTSGGKWLFF.

The chain joins TRBV5-4 to TRBJ2-1; the match to TRBD1 covers 9 bases. V was clipped by 4 bases and J by 6 bases; unmatched bases: 8. Germline CDR1 is SGHNT and CDR2 is YYREEE (reference sequence). The CDR3 is 15 residues long. This CDR3 reads CASSPGTGSSNEQFF. The CDR3 nucleotides read TGTGCCAGCAGCCCCGGGACAGGGTCAAGCAATGAGCAGTTCTTC.

V is TRBV5-1 and J is TRBJ1-1; D is unclear. V lost 0 bases and J lost 4, with 7 bases in between. The CDR3 sequence is 13 residues long. Germline V CDR1 and CDR2: SGHRS, YFSETQ. CDR3 residues: CASSLEIGTEAFF. CDR3 sequence (DNA): TGCGCCAGCAGCTTGGAGATCGGCACTGAAGCTTTCTTT.

The chain uses TRBV2 and TRBJ2-1; 10 bases are a match to TRBD2. The CDR3 runs 16 residues. V shed 4 bases, J shed 4 bases, and the junction held 7 bases outside the gene matches. CDR1 and CDR2 from the germline V gene are SNHLY and FYNNEI. CDR3 in amino acids: CASSVLSSGRYNEQFF. The CDR3 nucleotides read TGTGCCAGCAGTGTGCTGTCTAGCGGGAGATACAATGAGCAGTTCTTC.